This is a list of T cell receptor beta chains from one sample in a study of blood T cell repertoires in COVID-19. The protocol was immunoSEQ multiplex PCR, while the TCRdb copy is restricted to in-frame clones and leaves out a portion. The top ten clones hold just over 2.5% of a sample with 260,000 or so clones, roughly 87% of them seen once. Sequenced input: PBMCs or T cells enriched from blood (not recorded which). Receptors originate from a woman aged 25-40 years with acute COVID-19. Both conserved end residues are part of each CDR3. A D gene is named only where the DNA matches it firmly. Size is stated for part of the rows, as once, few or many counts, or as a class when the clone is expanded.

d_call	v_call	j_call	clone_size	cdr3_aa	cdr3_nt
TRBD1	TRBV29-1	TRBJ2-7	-	CSVKFGQGPYEQYF	TGCAGCGTCAAATTCGGACAGGGACCGTACGAGCAGTACTTC
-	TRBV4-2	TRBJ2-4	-	CASSPSGNIQYF	TGTGCCAGCAGCCCATCGGGAAACATTCAGTACTTC
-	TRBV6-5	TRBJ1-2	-	CASSYSQGDYGYTF	TGTGCCAGCAGTTACTCCCAGGGCGACTATGGCTACACCTTC
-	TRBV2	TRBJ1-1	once	CASSVETNTEAFF	TGTGCCAGCAGTGTGGAGACGAACACTGAAGCTTTCTTT
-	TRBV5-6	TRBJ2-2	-	CASSLAAARDGELFF	TGTGCCAGCAGCTTGGCCGCGGCGCGGGACGGGGAGCTGTTTTTT
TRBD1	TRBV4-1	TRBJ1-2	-	CASSPDRENYGYTF	TGCGCCAGCAGCCCCGACAGGGAGAACTATGGCTACACCTTC
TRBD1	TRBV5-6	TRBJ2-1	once	CASSKPGQGNEQFF	TGTGCCAGCAGCAAACCGGGACAGGGCAATGAGCAGTTCTTC
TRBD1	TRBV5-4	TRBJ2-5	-	CASSLGDRGGETQYF	TGTGCCAGCAGCTTGGGGGACAGGGGTGGGGAGACCCAGTACTTC
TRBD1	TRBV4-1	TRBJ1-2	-	CASSQETGGYGYTF	TGCGCCAGCAGCCAAGAGACAGGGGGCTATGGCTACACCTTC
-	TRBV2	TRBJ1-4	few	CASSERLPNEKLFF	TGTGCCAGCAGTGAGCGCCTACCAAATGAAAAACTGTTTTTT
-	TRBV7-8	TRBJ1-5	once	CASSHRRGQPQHF	TGTGCCAGCAGCCACCGCAGAGGTCAGCCCCAGCATTTT
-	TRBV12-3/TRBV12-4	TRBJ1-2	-	CASSLEGGRGYTF	TGTGCCAGCAGTTTGGAAGGGGGAAGGGGCTACACCTTC
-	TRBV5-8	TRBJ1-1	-	CASPPLGRRTTEAFF	TGTGCCAGCCCCCCCCTTGGAAGGAGGACGACTGAAGCTTTCTTT
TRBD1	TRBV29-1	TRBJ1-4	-	CSAARGAGPTNEKLFF	TGCAGCGCTGCCAGGGGGGCCGGGCCGACTAATGAAAAACTGTTTTTT
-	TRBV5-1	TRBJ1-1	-	CASSLMGPAEAFF	TGCGCCAGCAGCTTGATGGGGCCGGCTGAAGCTTTCTTT
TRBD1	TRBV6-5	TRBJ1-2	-	CASSYVGQGASGYTF	TGTGCCAGCAGTTACGTGGGACAGGGGGCCTCTGGCTACACCTTC
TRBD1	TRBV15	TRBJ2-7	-	CATSGPGQALYEQYF	TGTGCCACCAGCGGACCGGGACAGGCCCTCTACGAGCAGTACTTC
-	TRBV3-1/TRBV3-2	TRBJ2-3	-	CASSPSRATDTQYF	TGTGCCAGCAGCCCTTCCAGGGCCACAGATACGCAGTATTTT
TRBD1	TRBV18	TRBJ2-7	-	CASSPGQGTYEQYF	TGTGCCAGCTCACCAGGACAGGGCACCTACGAGCAGTACTTC
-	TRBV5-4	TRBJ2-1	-	CASSPPVGNEQFF	TGTGCCAGCAGCCCCCCAGTTGGCAATGAGCAGTTCTTC
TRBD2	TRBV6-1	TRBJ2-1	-	CASSVSPRTSGVPSYNEQFF	TGTGCCAGCAGTGTCAGTCCTCGGACTAGCGGGGTCCCCTCCTACAATGAGCAGTTCTTC